The 32 T cell receptor beta chains listed next were all sequenced from one sample in a study of cytomegalovirus exposure and HLA in healthy donors. The PCR had 60 Vbeta and 13 Jbeta primers. TCRdb's copy holds only in-frame clones and misses some; the assay was immunoSEQ multiplex PCR. In the table there are about 67,000 clones, 65% to 70% of which are singletons. Sequenced material: PBMCs. The source is a young woman in good health and CMV-seronegative.

Comments on this clone: The germline gene is not matched at one end of the junction; a read error may be the cause. The rearrangement links TRBV7-9 to TRBJ2-5, with TRBD1 as a possible D gene (6 bases). The J call is uncertain, as TRBJ2-7 better fits the DNA end. This CDR3 is 15 amino acids long. Germline V gene data show CDR1 as SEHNR and CDR2 as FQNEAQ (reference sequence). In DNA, the CDR3 is TGTTCCAGCAGCTTAGACAGGAACCTAGATTACGAGCAGTACTTC. Protein product: CSSSLDRNLDYEQYF.

The chain has TRBV6-6 and TRBJ1-1, with D tentatively TRBD1 (5 bases). V was shortened by 0 bases and J by 1 base, with 9 bases between the two germline ends. The length of the CDR3 is 15 residues. Germline assignment: CDR1 MNHNY and CDR2 SVGAGI (reference sequence). CDR3 sequence (DNA): TGTGCCAGCAGTTACTCGGGGGGAGGGAACACTGAAGCTTTCTTT. Protein product: CASSYSGGGNTEAFF.

The V call is TRBV19, the J call TRBJ1-1, with a tentative D call TRBD1 (6 bases). The CDR3 spans 14 residues. Trimming removed 7 bases from V and 0 bases from J, with 12 bases in between. Germline-derived CDR1 and CDR2 are LNHDA and SQIVND (reference sequence). CDR3 sequence (DNA): TGTGCCAGTACCTACAGGGCCATGAACACTGAAGCTTTCTTT. Amino acids: CASTYRAMNTEAFF.

The chain is built from TRBV19 and TRBJ2-5; 7 positions match TRBD2. Trimming took 4 bases from V and 7 from J; bases not matched to a gene: 15. The CDR3 is 16 residues long. Per the germline V gene, CDR1 is LNHDA and CDR2 is SQIVND (reference sequence). CDR3 sequence (DNA): TGTGCCAGTAGTAACCCGGGACTAACGTTCGGGCGGACCCAGTACTTC. This gives the protein CASSNPGLTFGRTQYF.

This chain connects TRBV27 to TRBJ1-2, with D possibly TRBD1 on 6 matching bases. Trimming took 5 bases from V and 1 from J, leaving 26 bases between them. CDR3 size: 19 residues. Germline V lookup: CDR1 MNHEY, CDR2 SMNVEV (reference sequence). The CDR3 DNA is TGTGCCAGCAGTCCATATAGCCACTCCTCAGGGGTGGTTAACTATGGCTACACCTTC. It encodes CASSPYSHSSGVVNYGYTF.

This clone was observed a few times. The J gene is TRBJ1-1, the V gene TRBV10-3; 7 bases line up with TRBD1. The V gene's germline CDR1 is ENHRY and CDR2 SYGVKD. This CDR3 has 13 amino acids. Trimming cost V 6 bases and J 1 base; bases outside gene matches: 2. The DNA for the CDR3 is TGTGCCATCAGGCAGGGGGAGAACACTGAAGCTTTCTTT. Residues: CAIRQGENTEAFF.

The chain has TRBV5-1 and TRBJ2-5, with D unresolved. V lost 1 base to trimming and J lost 0 bases, with 7 bases between them. Germline-derived CDR1 and CDR2 are SGHRS and YFSETQ. The CDR3 is 14 residues long. CDR3 coding DNA: TGCGCCAGCAGCTTGAGCACGTACCAAGAGACCCAGTACTTC. Protein sequence: CASSLSTYQETQYF.

This chain links TRBV15 with TRBJ2-5; D is undetermined. Germline V gives CDR1 LNHNV, CDR2 YYDKDF (reference sequence). The CDR3 contains 15 residues. V was trimmed by 0 bases and J by 0 bases, leaving 8 bases between them. The CDR3 is CATSRELGYQETQYF. CDR3 DNA: TGTGCCACCAGCAGAGAGCTGGGCTACCAAGAGACCCAGTACTTC.

The J gene is TRBJ2-1, the V gene TRBV9, with D possibly matching TRBD1 (6 bases). Germline V lookup: CDR1 SGDLS, CDR2 YYNGEE. This CDR3 spans 15 amino acids. The V end was cut by 0 bases, the J end by 0 bases, with 7 bases between. CDR3 nucleotide sequence: TGTGCCAGCAGCGTAGTAGGGGGCTCCTACAATGAGCAGTTCTTC. It translates to CASSVVGGSYNEQFF. The full variable domain, in which reference TRBV9 and TRBJ2-1 provide the parts outside the CDR3, is DSGVTQTPKHLITATGQRVTLRCSPRSGDLSVYWYQQSLDQGLQFLIQYYNGEERAKGNILERFSAQQFPDLHSELNLSSLELGDSALYFCASSVVGGSYNEQFFGPGTRLTVL.

A note on this clone: At one boundary the junction diverges from the germline segment, which might be a read error. This chain connects TRBV6-5 to TRBJ1-3, with D hard to call. The germline V gene encodes CDR1 MNHEY and CDR2 SVGAGI. The CDR3 runs to 14 residues. Written as DNA, the CDR3 is TGTGCCATCAGTGCAGCGGGGTCTGGAAACACCATATATTTT. Its protein is CAISAAGSGNTIYF.

This clone was seen once. This chain links TRBV5-6 with TRBJ2-3; 11 positions agree with TRBD2. V was pared by 0 bases and J by 0 bases, with 6 bases of the junction left unmatched. Per the germline V gene, CDR1 is SGHDT and CDR2 is YYEEEE. CDR3 length: 18 amino acids. The DNA of the CDR3 is TGTGCCAGCAGCTTGGCCAAGGGACTAGCGGTTAGCACAGATACGCAGTATTTT. Translating gives CASSLAKGLAVSTDTQYF.

This chain connects TRBV11-2 to TRBJ2-7, with 10 positions matching TRBD2. CDR3 size: 17 residues. Losses at the gene ends were 4 bases for V and 2 bases for J; bases not matched to a gene: 11. Germline CDR1 reads SGHAT; CDR2 reads FQNNGV. The CDR3 sequence: CASSSTTSGGAAYEQYF. In DNA, the CDR3 is TGTGCCAGCAGCTCAACTACCAGCGGGGGGGCGGCCTACGAGCAGTACTTC.

The CDR3 region has the DNA TGTGCCAGCAGCCAAGATCGCCGTAGCGGGGGCCTGGGGGAGCAGTACTTC. Protein: CASSQDRRSGGLGEQYF. The chain couples TRBV14 to TRBJ2-7, with 9 bases fitting TRBD2. V gave up 0 bases and J gave up 7 bases; unmatched junction bases: 13. The CDR3 contains 17 residues. Germline assignment: CDR1 SGHDN and CDR2 FVKESK.

This clone occurred a few times. This chain joins TRBV9 and TRBJ2-1, with 9 positions matching TRBD1. This CDR3 has 16 residues. V shed 1 base and J 5 bases; nucleotides not matched to a gene: 7. CDR1 is SGDLS, CDR2 YYNGEE, per germline. CDR3 in amino acids: CASSVSNRGQHNEQFF. The CDR3 DNA is TGTGCCAGCAGCGTATCGAACAGGGGGCAACACAATGAGCAGTTCTTC.

The chain links TRBV6-1 to TRBJ1-5, with TRBD1 matching over 11 bases. The CDR3 spans 14 residues. Germline CDR1 and CDR2: MNHNS and SASEGT. Trimming cost V 5 bases and J 6 bases; bases outside gene matches: 3. The CDR3: CASSYGTGGQPQHF. The CDR3 coding sequence is TGTGCCAGCAGTTATGGGACAGGGGGTCAGCCCCAGCATTTT.

The V call is TRBV18, the J call TRBJ1-5; unclear D gene. Germline-derived CDR1 and CDR2 are KGHSH and LQKENI. V was clipped by 2 bases and J by 5 bases, with 7 bases between them. The CDR3 totals 13 residues. CDR3 in DNA: TGTGCCAGCTCACCATCTTCGGATCAGCCCCAGCATTTT. It translates to CASSPSSDQPQHF.

Concerning this clone itself: Other DNA sequences of this sample code for an identical CDR3. The V call is TRBV19, the J call TRBJ2-1; a weak D match, TRBD1 (5 bases). The germline V and J ends were trimmed by 1 base and 4 bases, with 11 bases remaining between them. Germline loops: CDR1 LNHDA, CDR2 SQIVND (reference sequence). The CDR3 is 15 residues long. This CDR3 reads CASSIGQGSYNEQFF. CDR3 DNA sequence: TGTGCCAGTAGTATAGGGCAGGGATCATACAATGAGCAGTTCTTC.

V is TRBV5-1 and J is TRBJ2-3; 9 positions match TRBD1. The V gene's germline CDR1 is SGHRS and CDR2 YFSETQ. The trim removed 4 bases at V and 2 bases at J, leaving 5 bases unmatched. The CDR3 spans 15 residues. CDR3 in amino acids: CASSHGTGFTDTQYF. As DNA, the CDR3 is TGCGCCAGCAGCCACGGGACAGGGTTCACAGATACGCAGTATTTT. The whole variable domain, remainder taken from reference TRBV5-1 and TRBJ2-3, is KAGVTQTPRYLIKTRGQQVTLSCSPISGHRSVSWYQQTPGQGLQFLFEYFSETQRNKGNFPGRFSGRQFSNSRSEMNVSTLELGDSALYLCASSHGTGFTDTQYFGPGTRLTVL.

In the case of this clone: The junction departs from germline at one end; a sequencing error may be responsible. This sequence joins TRBV7-9 and TRBJ2-7; D might be TRBD1 (6 bases). Germline CDR1 and CDR2: SEHNR and FQNEAQ (reference sequence). The CDR3 extends over 12 amino acids. Here the CDR3 DNA reads TGTTCCAGCAGCTCTAGACAGGTCACGTTGTACTTC. Its translation is CSSSSRQVTLYF.

The V gene is TRBV30, the J gene TRBJ2-7, with 7 bases matching TRBD1. V was pared by 3 bases and J by 10 bases, with 12 bases of the junction left unmatched. Germline CDR1 GTSNPN, CDR2 SVGIG (reference sequence). The CDR3 sequence is 13 residues long. The CDR3 reads CAWSSNRDSSQYF. The CDR3 DNA reads as TGTGCCTGGAGCTCCAACCGGGACAGCTCTCAGTACTTC.

The gene calls are TRBV27 and TRBJ2-5; tentative D call: TRBD2 (6 bases). Germline CDR1 is MNHEY and CDR2 is SMNVEV (reference sequence). V was cut by 5 bases and J by 4 bases, with 17 bases left in between. The length of the CDR3 is 15 residues. CDR3 sequence reads: CASSNLTSFRETQYF. The CDR3 nucleotides read TGTGCCAGCAGTAACCTGACTAGTTTCAGAGAGACCCAGTACTTC.

This clone showed up just a few times. The chain employs TRBV11-1 and TRBJ1-2; D not certain. The germline CDR1 and CDR2 sequences are SGHAT and FQDESV (reference sequence). Trimming pared 5 bases from V and 6 bases from J, leaving 13 bases between. CDR3 length: 13 residues. Here the CDR3 reads CASSQVNRHGYTF. CDR3 nucleotides: TGTGCCAGCAGCCAGGTAAATCGGCATGGCTACACCTTC.

The sample holds a few counts of this clone. The rearrangement links TRBV7-6 to TRBJ2-5; 9 bases are shared with TRBD1. J was trimmed by 6 bases and V by 6 bases; bases with no gene match: 14. Germline values: CDR1 SGHVS, CDR2 FNYEAQ. CDR3 length: 16 residues. CDR3 sequence (DNA): TGTGCCAGCAGTCGCTCCGGGACAGGGAGGAGTCAGACCCAGTACTTC. It is translated as CASSRSGTGRSQTQYF.

V usage is TRBV30 and J usage is TRBJ1-4; D is uncertain. V was clipped by 3 bases and J by 7 bases, with 12 bases between them. This CDR3 contains 13 residues. Germline lookup yields CDR1 GTSNPN and CDR2 SVGIG (reference sequence). In nucleotides, the CDR3 is TGTGCCTGGAGCCCTCGACTCGGTGAAAAACTGTTTTTT. Its protein is CAWSPRLGEKLFF.

This clone was detected only a few times. The chain joins TRBV10-3 to TRBJ1-1; 7 nucleotides agree with TRBD1. There are 14 residues in the CDR3. Trimming at V came to 5 bases and at J to 1 base, leaving 4 bases not matched to a gene. Germline values: CDR1 ENHRY, CDR2 SYGVKD. CDR3 residues: CAISTGTANTEAFF. For the CDR3, the DNA is TGTGCCATCAGTACAGGGACAGCGAACACTGAAGCTTTCTTT.

This clone was found a few times. The chain combines TRBV5-1 with TRBJ2-3, with D tentatively TRBD2 (6 bases). This CDR3 is 15 amino acids long. V was pared by 3 bases and J by 1 base, with 12 bases between. The germline V gene has CDR1 SGHRS and CDR2 YFSETQ. The CDR3 nucleotides are TGCGCCAGCAGCTGGACGGGGGTTGGCACAGATACGCAGTATTTT. Amino acids: CASSWTGVGTDTQYF.

This clone was counted only a few times. The chain carries TRBV6-5 and TRBJ2-6; 7 positions match TRBD1. From germline, CDR1 is MNHEY and CDR2 SVGAGI. There are 15 residues in the CDR3. The V and J ends lost 5 bases and 12 bases, in that order; junction bases with no gene match: 13. The CDR3 here is CASSKKGGSPGVLTF. The CDR3 coding sequence is TGTGCCAGCAGTAAGAAAGGGGGCTCCCCCGGCGTCCTGACTTTC.

This clone was counted only a few times. V gene TRBV7-8 combines with J gene TRBJ2-5; D may be TRBD1 (6 bases). Trimming removed 6 bases from V and 1 base from J, with 12 bases in between. From germline, CDR1 is SGHVS and CDR2 FQNEAQ. The CDR3 sequence is 14 residues long. The CDR3 bases are TGTGCCAGCAGTTTAACGACAGGCCAAGAGACCCAGTACTTC. Translating it yields CASSLTTGQETQYF.

The J gene is TRBJ2-5, the V gene TRBV5-4; 14 nucleotides align to TRBD2. The CDR3 spans 19 residues. J lost 5 bases, V lost 3 bases, and 15 bases had no gene match. Germline CDR1 and CDR2: SGHNT and YYREEE (reference sequence). CDR3 sequence reads: CASSYQTIPGLAGAETQYF. As DNA, the CDR3 is TGTGCCAGCAGCTACCAAACGATACCGGGACTAGCGGGGGCTGAGACCCAGTACTTC.

This chain joins TRBV7-9 and TRBJ1-1; D gene ambiguous. V lost 1 base and J 4 bases, leaving 13 bases between the germline ends. Germline V CDR1 and CDR2: SEHNR, FQNEAQ (reference sequence). The CDR3 has 15 amino acids. The CDR3 sequence is CASSLGFGQRTEAFF. The CDR3 DNA sequence: TGTGCCAGCAGCTTAGGCTTTGGGCAACGCACTGAAGCTTTCTTT.

V usage is TRBV19 and J usage is TRBJ1-1, with TRBD1 as a possible D gene (5 bases). Germline V gene sequence: CDR1 LNHDA, CDR2 SQIVND (reference sequence). V shed 3 bases and J shed 3 bases, with 8 bases lying between them. The CDR3 runs to 13 residues. CDR3 bases: TGTGCCAGTAGTATGAAAGGGGACACTGAAGCTTTCTTT. This translates into CASSMKGDTEAFF. The full variable domain, in which reference TRBV19 and TRBJ1-1 provide the parts outside the CDR3, is DGGITQSPKYLFRKEGQNVTLSCEQNLNHDAMYWYRQDPGQGLRLIYYSQIVNDFQKGDIAEGYSVSREKKESFPLTVTSAQKNPTAFYLCASSMKGDTEAFFGQGTRLTVV.

The chain is built from TRBV5-6 and TRBJ1-1; D unclear. With 4 bases removed from V and 0 bases from J, the gap between germline ends came to 10 bases. The CDR3 has 14 amino acids. The germline CDR1 and CDR2 sequences are SGHDT and YYEEEE. This chain's CDR3 is CASSASTVNTEAFF. The CDR3 DNA is TGTGCCAGCAGCGCCTCAACAGTGAACACTGAAGCTTTCTTT.